Sequencing of this T cell receptor (beta chain) was carried out in a study of T cells in Graves' hyperthyroidism and ophthalmopathy. Overall study results and limits: Most clonotypes expanded in the thyroid (above 0.001) were also present in blood.

This clonotype occurred many times. Its antigen is as yet unknown. TCR beta CDR3 regions were amplified from RNA. HTBI primers were used for first-round RT-PCR of the TCR CDR3. In TCRdb, the multiplex PCR reads were re-called with MiXCR into one record per CDR3 protein. The sample gives about 180,000 distinct CDR3 sequences, approximately 15% of which show up once; 25% to 30% is in the top ten. V was clipped by 6 bases and J by 3 bases, with 18 bases between them. Germline V gene sequence: CDR1 DFQATT, CDR2 SNEGSKA (reference sequence). CDR3 length: 14 amino acids. This chain links TRBV20-1 with TRBJ2-7; D may be TRBD2 (6 bases). The clonotype originates from a woman between 50 and 59 years old with Graves' hyperthyroidism. The sequenced sample was blood. CDR3 amino acids: CSALGGTPLYEQYF. CDR3 coding DNA: TGCAGTGCCCTAGGAGGGACCCCTCTCTACGAGCAGTACTTC.